Below are 29 T cell receptor beta chains sequenced from a single sample in a study of blood T cell repertoires in COVID-19. Produced via immunoSEQ multiplex PCR; TCRdb's table is partial and in-frame only. This sample has 150,000 to 200,000 clones, with roughly 87% found just once. The sequencing input was peripheral blood. These receptors were collected from a woman in her 70s with COVID-19, enrolled during active disease.

The J gene is TRBJ2-3, the V gene TRBV28, with D maybe TRBD1 (5 bases). Germline V lookup: CDR1 MDHEN, CDR2 SYDVKM. The CDR3 is made up of 14 amino acids. The V gene lost 4 bases and the J gene lost 3 bases, with 11 bases spanning the gap. The CDR3 DNA reads as TGTGCCAGCAGTTCGGCAGGGCTGACAGATACGCAGTATTTT. The encoded protein is CASSSAGLTDTQYF.

The genes are TRBV5-3 and TRBJ2-5; D might be TRBD2 (6 bases). TRBV5-3 carries the ORF label, with uncertain function. V was cut by 4 bases and J by 1 base, with 17 bases left in between. The CDR3 covers 16 residues. In DNA, the CDR3 is TGTGCCAGAAGCCCTTGGGGACTTCAATTCCAAGAGACCCAGTACTTC. This translates into CARSPWGLQFQETQYF.

This clone occurred a few times. The chain uses TRBV11-3 and TRBJ2-2; 14 nucleotides line up with TRBD2. The CDR3 is made up of 16 amino acids. CDR1 SGHNT and CDR2 YENEEA come from the germline V gene. After removal of 5 bases from V and 6 bases from J, the junction contained 5 bases not matched to a gene. CDR3 DNA sequence: TGTGCCAGCAGCGACCGACTAGCGGGAGGGGCCGGGGAGCTGTTTTTT. Its protein product is CASSDRLAGGAGELFF.

Comments on this clone: The same CDR3 can be traced to other DNA sequences in this sample. The chain couples TRBV27 to TRBJ2-7; 9 positions agree with TRBD1. Germline V CDR1 and CDR2: MNHEY, SMNVEV (reference sequence). With V trimmed by 2 bases and J by 4 bases, 6 bases remained unmatched. The CDR3 spans 15 residues. In DNA, the CDR3 is TGTGCCAGCAGTTTACGAGACAGGGGGGTTTACGAGCAGTACTTC. Translation gives CASSLRDRGVYEQYF.

This clone was seen a handful of times. The chain uses TRBV7-8 and TRBJ2-1; 8 bases are shared with TRBD2. The CDR3 has 15 amino acids. Unmatched junction bases numbered 14, after V lost 8 bases and J lost 8 bases. The germline V gene encodes CDR1 SGHVS and CDR2 FQNEAQ. The CDR3 DNA reads as TGTGCCAGCCGCTCTTCCGGGCTAGCGGGTTATGAGCAGTTCTTC. Translating it yields CASRSSGLAGYEQFF.

The J gene is TRBJ2-5, the V gene TRBV28; 8 bases line up with TRBD2. This CDR3 comprises 12 residues. Unmatched junction bases numbered 6, after V lost 8 bases and J lost 7 bases. From germline, CDR1 is MDHEN and CDR2 SYDVKM. The CDR3 DNA reads as TGTGCCAGCCGAGCGGGAGTAGGGACCCAGTACTTC. This translates into CASRAGVGTQYF.

The chain couples TRBV19 to TRBJ2-7, with D possibly matching TRBD1 (5 bases). V lost 3 bases, J lost 4 bases, and 10 bases lay in between. The CDR3 covers 13 residues. The V gene's germline CDR1 is LNHDA and CDR2 SQIVND (reference sequence). The CDR3 DNA is TGTGCCAGTAGTATTCCAGGGCGTTACGAGCAGTACTTC. It specifies CASSIPGRYEQYF.

The chain carries TRBV6-2 or TRBV6-3 and TRBJ2-5; TRBD2 agrees at 11 bases. Germline CDR1 reads MNHEY; CDR2 reads SVGEGT. The CDR3 is made up of 17 amino acids. The J segment lost 0 bases and the V segment lost 6 bases, leaving 9 bases of the junction unmatched. CDR3 region: CASSLIGTSGYQETQYF. For the CDR3, the DNA is TGTGCCAGCAGCCTAATCGGGACTAGCGGTTACCAAGAGACCCAGTACTTC.

The CDR3 here is CASRTQAREDSHPKSGYTF. In DNA form, the CDR3 reads TGTGCCAGCAGGACCCAAGCCAGGGAAGATTCTCACCCCAAGAGTGGCTACACCTTC. The J gene is TRBJ1-2, the V gene TRBV6-4; the D gene is possibly TRBD1 (5 bases). Trimming removed 6 bases from V and 7 bases from J, with 33 bases in between. Germline V lookup: CDR1 MRHNA, CDR2 SNTAGT. The CDR3 extends over 19 amino acids.

This rearrangement joins TRBV9 to TRBJ1-3; 7 bases match TRBD1. The CDR3 consists of 16 residues. Germline CDR1 SGDLS, CDR2 YYNGEE. With 3 bases clipped from V and 4 bases from J, the junction kept 10 bases outside the gene matches. The CDR3 protein is CASSEGQALGGNTIYF. The DNA of the CDR3 is TGTGCCAGCAGCGAAGGACAGGCCTTAGGGGGAAACACCATATATTTT.

The chain has TRBV5-1 and TRBJ1-1, with a tentative D call TRBD1 (5 bases). Trimming took off 5 bases at V and 3 bases at J, with 11 bases between the two ends. There are 13 residues in the CDR3. The germline V gene encodes CDR1 SGHRS and CDR2 YFSETQ. CDR3 sequence: CASRSRGDTEAFF. CDR3 in DNA: TGCGCCAGCAGGAGTCGGGGGGACACTGAAGCTTTCTTT.

The chain couples TRBV7-9 to TRBJ2-1, with a possible D match to TRBD2 (6 bases). CDR1 and CDR2 (germline): SEHNR, FQNEAQ (reference sequence). The CDR3 is made up of 16 amino acids. The V end lost 4 bases, the J end lost 7 bases, and 20 bases lay between the germline ends. CDR3 DNA sequence: TGTGCCAGCAGCTCAGTCACCGGGGCTAGCGTGAATGAGCAGTTCTTC. It encodes CASSSVTGASVNEQFF. Looking up the rest from reference TRBV7-9 and TRBJ2-1 gives the full variable domain: DTGVSQNPRHKITKRGQNVTFRCDPISEHNRLYWYRQTLGQGPEFLTYFQNEAQLEKSRLLSDRFSAERPKGSFSTLEIQRTEQGDSAMYLCASSSVTGASVNEQFFGPGTRLTVL.

V usage is TRBV18 and J usage is TRBJ2-3, with D possibly matching TRBD2 (6 bases). Trimming left V 8 bases short and J 1 base short, with 13 bases between. CDR3 length equals 14 residues. CDR1 is KGHSH and CDR2 is LQKENI in the germline V gene. CDR3 bases: TGTGCCAGCCCGGGGGAGGAAGGCACAGATACGCAGTATTTT. Amino acids: CASPGEEGTDTQYF.

The rearrangement links TRBV6-4 to TRBJ2-6; D gene ambiguous. V lost 4 bases and J 0 bases, leaving 4 bases between the germline ends. There are 14 residues in the CDR3. The germline gives CDR1 MRHNA, CDR2 SNTAGT. The CDR3 protein is CASSVYSGANVLTF. The CDR3, as DNA: TGTGCCAGCAGTGTATACTCTGGGGCCAACGTCCTGACTTTC.

CDR3 protein: CASSPDRLAKNIQYF. The CDR3 bases are TGTGCCAGCAGCCCCGACAGGCTAGCCAAAAACATTCAGTACTTC. The chain couples TRBV6-5 to TRBJ2-4; tentatively, D is TRBD1 (6 bases). The CDR3 extends over 15 amino acids. Deletions cut 6 bases from V and 0 bases from J, with 12 bases between. Germline V gene lookup returns CDR1 MNHEY and CDR2 SVGAGI.

This chain joins TRBV18 and TRBJ2-3; TRBD2 matches 10 bases. J was trimmed by 2 bases and V by 3 bases; bases with no gene match: 14. The length of the CDR3 is 19 residues. Germline V gene sequence: CDR1 KGHSH, CDR2 LQKENI. CDR3: CASSPVTTTSGLITDTQYF. In DNA, the CDR3 is TGTGCCAGCTCACCCGTAACAACGACTAGCGGGCTCATCACAGATACGCAGTATTTT.

Concerning this clone itself: This CDR3 is also generated by other DNA sequences in the sample. V and J are TRBV10-3 and TRBJ2-1; D gene ambiguous. The germline V and J ends were trimmed by 3 bases and 2 bases, with 8 bases remaining between them. The CDR3 length is 14 residues. From germline, CDR1 is ENHRY and CDR2 SYGVKD. This CDR3 is CAISEGGTYNEQFF. The CDR3 coding sequence is TGTGCCATCAGTGAAGGCGGTACCTACAATGAGCAGTTCTTC.

The genes are TRBV28 and TRBJ1-2; 11 bases align to TRBD1. Germline loops: CDR1 MDHEN, CDR2 SYDVKM. V shed 6 bases and J 8 bases; nucleotides not matched to a gene: 8. The CDR3 consists of 14 residues. The CDR3, as DNA: TGTGCCAGCAGCTTCACCGGGACAGGGGGAGGCTACACCTTC. Residues: CASSFTGTGGGYTF.

The rearrangement uses TRBV11-3 and TRBJ1-1; D gene ambiguous. Trimming removed 5 bases from V and 9 bases from J, with 16 bases in between. CDR1 and CDR2 from the germline V gene are SGHNT and YENEEA. The CDR3 is made up of 13 amino acids. The DNA of the CDR3 is TGTGCCAGCAGCCGCCGATTGGAGGAGCAAGCTTTCTTT. This encodes CASSRRLEEQAFF.

The chain carries TRBV5-1 and TRBJ2-5; 8 positions agree with TRBD1. CDR3 length equals 17 residues. The V segment lost 0 bases and the J segment 2 bases; nucleotides outside the gene matches: 9. Looked up from germline, CDR1 is SGHRS and CDR2 is YFSETQ. The CDR3 here is CASSLAGSGTGQETQYF. The DNA for the CDR3 is TGCGCCAGCAGCTTGGCCGGATCCGGGACAGGACAAGAGACCCAGTACTTC.

The chain uses TRBV14 and TRBJ2-1, with D possibly matching TRBD1 (7 bases). CDR1 is SGHDN and CDR2 is FVKESK in the germline V gene. CDR3 length: 16 amino acids. The V and J ends lost 0 bases and 3 bases respectively, with 12 bases between them. CDR3 sequence: CASSQDRGTDYNEQFF. DNA of the CDR3: TGTGCCAGCAGCCAAGATCGGGGGACAGACTACAATGAGCAGTTCTTC.

This clone was detected only a few times. The V and J genes are TRBV7-9 and TRBJ1-6; D is ambiguous. The germline V and J ends were trimmed by 7 bases and 8 bases, with 18 bases remaining between them. The germline V gene has CDR1 SEHNR and CDR2 FQNEAQ (reference sequence). CDR3 length: 15 residues. The CDR3 DNA reads TGTGCCAGCACCCCTTTTTGGAGCGGGGATTCACCCCTCCACTTT. Amino acid sequence: CASTPFWSGDSPLHF.

The chain uses TRBV28 and TRBJ2-7; D remains ambiguous. Between the trimmed V and J ends, which lost 3 bases and 3 bases, there was a span of 12 bases. Germline CDR1 reads MDHEN; CDR2 reads SYDVKM. This CDR3 is built from 14 residues. The CDR3 loop is CASSFSRQNYEQYF. The CDR3 bases are TGTGCCAGCAGTTTCTCTCGACAAAACTACGAGCAGTACTTC.

This chain links TRBV11-2 with TRBJ2-7; D is unclear. The CDR3 is 11 amino acids. CDR1 and CDR2 (germline): SGHAT, FQNNGV. Trimming left V 5 bases short and J 2 bases short, with 4 bases between. CDR3 amino acids: CASSATYEQYF. The CDR3 coding sequence is TGTGCCAGCAGCGCTACCTACGAGCAGTACTTC.

The chain combines TRBV30 with TRBJ2-7, with TRBD2 matching 8 bases. The V gene end was trimmed by 4 bases and the J gene end by 4 bases; junction bases not matched to a gene: 15. The CDR3 extends over 16 amino acids. CDR1 is GTSNPN and CDR2 is SVGIG in the germline V gene (reference sequence). CDR3 DNA sequence: TGTGCCTGGAAGGGGGTCTCAGCGGGAGAGCGGTACGAGCAGTACTTC. Translation gives CAWKGVSAGERYEQYF.

V gene TRBV5-1 combines with J gene TRBJ2-5, with 7 bases matching TRBD1. V gave up 0 bases and J gave up 4 bases; unmatched junction bases: 0. Germline values: CDR1 SGHRS, CDR2 YFSETQ. The CDR3 covers 13 residues. The CDR3 DNA reads TGCGCCAGCAGCTTGGAGGGGGCAGAGACCCAGTACTTC. This translates into CASSLEGAETQYF.

J is TRBJ1-1 and V is TRBV6-5; 7 bases line up with TRBD1. Germline V gives CDR1 MNHEY, CDR2 SVGAGI. There are 15 residues in the CDR3. The V segment lost 0 bases and the J segment 3 bases; nucleotides outside the gene matches: 4. CDR3 in amino acids: CASSYSITGDTEAFF. The CDR3 DNA is TGTGCCAGCAGTTACTCTATCACAGGGGACACTGAAGCTTTCTTT.

The chain links TRBV18 to TRBJ2-7; 7 nucleotides align to TRBD1. Germline-derived CDR1 and CDR2 are KGHSH and LQKENI. This CDR3 has 13 amino acids. The V gene end was trimmed by 5 bases and the J gene end by 3 bases; junction bases not matched to a gene: 4. The CDR3 nucleotides read TGTGCCAGCTCAACGGGACAGTTCTACGAGCAGTACTTC. Residues: CASSTGQFYEQYF. The full variable domain, its missing parts supplied by reference TRBV18 and TRBJ2-7, is NAGVMQNPRHLVRRRGQEARLRCSPMKGHSHVYWYRQLPEEGLKFMVYLQKENIIDESGMPKERFSAEFPKEGPSILRIQQVVRGDSAAYFCASSTGQFYEQYFGPGTRLTVT.

This clone was counted a few times. The chain combines TRBV5-1 with TRBJ1-1; tentative D call: TRBD1 (6 bases). Looked up from germline, CDR1 is SGHRS and CDR2 is YFSETQ. The CDR3 has 15 amino acids. Trimming stripped 5 bases from V and 3 bases from J, with 17 bases between. The CDR3 bases are TGCGCCAGCAGGTTCCTGGGGGCAGGCGACACTGAAGCTTTCTTT. It translates to CASRFLGAGDTEAFF.